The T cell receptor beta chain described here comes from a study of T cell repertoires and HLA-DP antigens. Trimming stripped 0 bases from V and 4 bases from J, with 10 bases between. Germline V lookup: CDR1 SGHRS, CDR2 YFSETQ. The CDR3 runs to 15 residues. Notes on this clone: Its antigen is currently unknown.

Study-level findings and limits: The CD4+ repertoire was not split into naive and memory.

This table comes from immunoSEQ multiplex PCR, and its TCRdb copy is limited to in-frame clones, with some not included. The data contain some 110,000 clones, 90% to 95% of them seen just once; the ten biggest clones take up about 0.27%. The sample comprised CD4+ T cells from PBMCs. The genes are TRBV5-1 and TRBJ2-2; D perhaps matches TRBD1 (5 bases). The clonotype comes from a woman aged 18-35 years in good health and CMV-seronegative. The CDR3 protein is CASSLVGQGTGELFF. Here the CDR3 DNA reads TGCGCCAGCAGCTTGGTGGGGCAGGGCACCGGGGAGCTGTTTTTT.